The 17 T cell receptor beta chains in this list originate from one sample, sequenced in a study of control samples from healthy donors and cancer patients. Some clones are missing from TCRdb's copy, which holds only in-frame ones; the method was immunoSEQ multiplex PCR. The sample includes some 57,000 clones, 95% seen only once; the top ten take approximately 2.2%. Specimen: blood. Source of these receptors: a man aged 25-45 years in good health.

This chain links TRBV27 with TRBJ2-1; maybe TRBD2 (5 bases). The ends were cut back, 4 bases at V and 3 bases at J, with 13 bases in the middle. This CDR3 region has 15 residues. Germline CDR1 is MNHEY and CDR2 is SMNVEV (reference sequence). The CDR3, as DNA: TGTGCCAGCAGTTCCCTACTAGGGATCTACAATGAGCAGTTCTTC. Translation: CASSSLLGIYNEQFF.

The rearrangement links TRBV21-1 to TRBJ1-2. TRBV21-1 is a recognized pseudogene. The CDR3 spans 13 residues. The CDR3 nucleotides read TGTGCCAGCAGATCTAATAGGGACTATGGCTACACCTTC. Encoded protein: CASRSNRDYGYTF.

V and J are TRBV6-5 and TRBJ1-1; TRBD1 might be the D (5 bases). CDR3 size: 15 residues. V was cut by 0 bases and J by 3 bases, with 11 bases left in between. The V gene's germline CDR1 is MNHEY and CDR2 SVGAGI. CDR3 nucleotide sequence: TGTGCCAGCAGTTACTCAAGGGGATGGGACACTGAAGCTTTCTTT. As protein: CASSYSRGWDTEAFF.

The rearrangement uses TRBV6-4 and TRBJ2-3; D may correspond to TRBD1 or TRBD2 (5 bases each). The CDR3 is 15 residues long. Trimming took off 8 bases at V and 0 bases at J, with 15 bases between the two ends. Germline loops: CDR1 MRHNA, CDR2 SNTAGT. CDR3 amino acids: CASSLEGSSTDTQYF. CDR3 nucleotide sequence: TGTGCCAGCTCCCTTGAGGGGAGTAGCACAGATACGCAGTATTTT.

V and J are TRBV6-5 and TRBJ2-1, with TRBD2 identical over 8 bases. This CDR3 region has 13 residues. With 7 bases clipped from V and 6 bases from J, the junction kept 5 bases outside the gene matches. CDR1 and CDR2 from the germline V gene are MNHEY and SVGAGI. For the CDR3, the DNA is TGTGCCAGCAAGCAGCGGGAGTCCAATGAGCAGTTCTTC. Its protein is CASKQRESNEQFF.

The V gene is TRBV28, the J gene TRBJ2-7, with TRBD2 as a possible D gene (6 bases). This CDR3 region has 14 residues. Germline CDR1 MDHEN, CDR2 SYDVKM. V shed 5 bases and J shed 10 bases, with 21 bases lying between them. CDR3 DNA: TGTGCCAGCAGTCCCGGGGAGGAGGCGGGTCATCAGTACTTC. Encoded protein: CASSPGEEAGHQYF.

The chain links TRBV6-6 to TRBJ1-5, with D perhaps TRBD1 (5 bases). Trimming left V 7 bases short and J 4 bases short, with 17 bases between. The CDR3 consists of 15 residues. The V gene's germline CDR1 is MNHNY and CDR2 SVGAGI (reference sequence). This CDR3 reads CASTPGGGINQPQHF. The CDR3 DNA sequence: TGTGCCAGCACGCCGGGTGGGGGGATTAATCAGCCCCAGCATTTT.

The chain combines TRBV6-2 or TRBV6-3 with TRBJ1-3; D ambiguous. The germline V and J ends were trimmed by 3 bases and 7 bases, with 13 bases remaining between them. Germline V gene data show CDR1 as MNHEY and CDR2 as SVGEGT. The CDR3 has 14 residues. CDR3 nucleotide sequence: TGTGCCAGCAGTTATCGGGCCGAGTCTAACACCATATATTTT. Translated: CASSYRAESNTIYF.

The genes are TRBV27 and TRBJ2-3; no reliable D call. V dropped 0 bases and J dropped 1 base, with 8 bases sitting between them. CDR3 size: 15 residues. Per the germline V gene, CDR1 is MNHEY and CDR2 is SMNVEV (reference sequence). The CDR3 nucleotides are TGTGCCAGCAGTTTATCAGTCGGTGGCACAGATACGCAGTATTTT. Protein sequence: CASSLSVGGTDTQYF.

V and J are TRBV28 and TRBJ2-7, with D tentatively TRBD2 (6 bases). Germline lookup yields CDR1 MDHEN and CDR2 SYDVKM. The V gene lost 4 bases and the J gene lost 5 bases, with 18 bases spanning the gap. The CDR3 runs to 15 residues. As DNA, the CDR3 is TGTGCCAGCAGTTCCGCGGGGTGGGAGGCCCACGAGCAGTACTTC. This translates into CASSSAGWEAHEQYF.

The chain combines TRBV5-1 with TRBJ2-5; a weak D match, TRBD2 (6 bases). The CDR3 covers 16 residues. The V end lost 0 bases, the J end lost 1 base, and 13 bases lay between the germline ends. Germline CDR1 and CDR2: SGHRS and YFSETQ. The CDR3 sequence is CASSLGVERAQETQYF. Written as DNA, the CDR3 is TGCGCCAGCAGCTTGGGGGTGGAGCGGGCCCAAGAGACCCAGTACTTC.

The chain has TRBV6-2 or TRBV6-3 and TRBJ1-1; D not certain. Germline CDR1 reads MNHEY; CDR2 reads SVGEGT. Trimming took off 0 bases at V and 7 bases at J, with 6 bases between the two ends. The CDR3 consists of 12 residues. DNA for the CDR3: TGTGCCAGCAGTTACTCCTGGGGTGAAGCTTTCTTT. Protein product: CASSYSWGEAFF.

The chain links TRBV3-1 (or the pseudogene TRBV3-2) to TRBJ2-1; D ambiguous. Germline loops: CDR1 LGHDT, CDR2 YNNKEL (reference sequence). This CDR3 is built from 15 residues. V dropped 3 bases and J dropped 12 bases, with 21 bases sitting between them. The CDR3: CASSHPTRYGFGQFF. The CDR3 bases are TGTGCCAGCAGCCACCCGACAAGGTATGGATTTGGGCAGTTCTTC.

The gene calls are TRBV27 and TRBJ1-1, with a possible D match to TRBD1 (6 bases). The germline V and J ends were trimmed by 6 bases and 3 bases, with 8 bases remaining between them. Germline V gene data show CDR1 as MNHEY and CDR2 as SMNVEV (reference sequence). The CDR3 runs 12 residues. The CDR3 sequence is CASSRGDTEAFF. In nucleotides, the CDR3 is TGTGCCAGCAGCAGGGGAGACACTGAAGCTTTCTTT.

This clone was found once. The chain joins TRBV12-5 to TRBJ1-6; D is uncertain. The CDR3 is 13 amino acids. Per germline, CDR1 LGHNT and CDR2 FRNRAP. V was pared by 1 base and J by 6 bases, with 4 bases between. The CDR3 loop reads CASGLESNSPLHF. The CDR3 region has the DNA TGTGCTAGTGGTTTGGAGAGTAATTCACCCCTCCACTTT.

V usage is TRBV7-6 and J usage is TRBJ2-3; D tentatively reads TRBD1 or TRBD2 (6 bases each). The CDR3 runs to 16 residues. Germline V gene sequence: CDR1 SGHVS, CDR2 FNYEAQ. Trimming left V 6 bases short and J 0 bases short, with 16 bases between. The CDR3 region is CASRLGGGASTDTQYF. The CDR3 nucleotides are TGTGCCAGCAGATTGGGGGGCGGGGCTAGCACAGATACGCAGTATTTT. Combining the CDR3 with reference TRBV7-6 and TRBJ2-3 gives the whole variable domain GAGVSQSPRYKVTKRGQDVALRCDPISGHVSLYWYRQALGQGPEFLTYFNYEAQQDKSGLPNDRFSAERPEGSISTLTIQRTEQRDSAMYRCASRLGGGASTDTQYFGPGTRLTVL.

The chain joins TRBV2 to TRBJ2-1; 11 bases agree with TRBD2. The CDR3 extends over 16 amino acids. Germline loops: CDR1 SNHLY, CDR2 FYNNEI. The trim removed 5 bases at V and 4 bases at J, leaving 7 bases unmatched. The CDR3 DNA reads TGTGCCAGCAGTCCTGAGACTAGCGGGAAATACAATGAGCAGTTCTTC. Its translation is CASSPETSGKYNEQFF.